This TCR beta chain was identified during a study of cytomegalovirus exposure and HLA in healthy donors. Notes on the study in general: CMV serostatus was the sole immune exposure information available.

Comment on this clone: Antigen specificity is unknown.

The CDR3 runs to 15 residues. The germline gives CDR1 MNHEY, CDR2 SVGAGI. V shed 6 bases and J shed 6 bases, with 18 bases lying between them. PCR involved 60 Vbeta and 13 Jbeta primers. Sequencing used immunoSEQ multiplex PCR; TCRdb keeps in-frame clones, though not all of them. The table has some 87,000 clones, 60% to 85% seen once; the top ten hold around 22%. The chain recombines TRBV6-5 with TRBJ2-1; no reliable D call. Sequenced material: PBMCs. The receptor was derived from a woman in her thirties or forties in good health and CMV-seropositive. The CDR3: CASSPTGAPSNEQFF. CDR3 in DNA: TGTGCCAGCAGCCCGACTGGCGCCCCCTCCAATGAGCAGTTCTTC.